The rows below give T cell receptor beta chains drawn from one sample of a study of cytomegalovirus exposure and HLA in healthy donors. TCRdb keeps only in-frame clones here, not all; method: immunoSEQ multiplex PCR. The data hold 130,000 or so clones, with about 78% observed a single time. Material for sequencing was PBMCs. The source is a female donor in good health and CMV-seronegative. The CDR3 runs from the conserved cysteine through the conserved F or W. A D gene is named only where the DNA matches it firmly. Only some rows state a clone size, as once, few, many or a class for expanded clones.

DNA | CDR3 | size | D | J | V
TGTGCCAGCGTAGGGGGCACGGGCAATCAGCCCCAGCATTTT | CASVGGTGNQPQHF | . | TRBD1 | TRBJ1-5 | TRBV28
TGTGCCAGCAGCTCAGGGGTCACTAGCGGGAGGGCCCATGAGCAGTTCTTC | CASSSGVTSGRAHEQFF | . | TRBD2 | TRBJ2-1 | TRBV7-9
TGTGCCAGCAGTGCGGGACTAGCGGGCCACAATGAGCAGTTCTTC | CASSAGLAGHNEQFF | few | TRBD2 | TRBJ2-1 | TRBV2
TGTGCCAGTAGTATGTCTAGCGGGAGTTACGAGCAGTACTTC | CASSMSSGSYEQYF | . | TRBD2 | TRBJ2-7 | TRBV19
TGTGCCAGCAGCTTATTTCGGCTAGACGAGACCCAGTACTTC | CASSLFRLDETQYF | once | . | TRBJ2-5 | TRBV7-2
TGTGCCACCCAGCGGGAGACAAGCACAGATACGCAGTATTTT | CATQRETSTDTQYF | . | TRBD2 | TRBJ2-3 | TRBV6-4
TGTGCCAGCAGCGCCGGGTCGGGGGATTTGTACGAGCAGTACTTC | CASSAGSGDLYEQYF | . | . | TRBJ2-7 | TRBV4-2
TGCAGCGTTGCGTCGCGACAGGGGAACACTGAAGCTTTCTTT | CSVASRQGNTEAFF | . | TRBD1 | TRBJ1-1 | TRBV29-1
TGTGCCAGTAGTATGCCTTTGGACAGGGAGGGCTATGGCTACACCTTC | CASSMPLDREGYGYTF | . | TRBD1 | TRBJ1-2 | TRBV19
TGTGCCAGCAGCTTTAGGGGGAGGAACACCGGGGAGCTGTTTTTT | CASSFRGRNTGELFF | few | . | TRBJ2-2 | TRBV11-2
TGTGCCAGCTATAGCGGGGAGAGCTCCTACGAGCAGTACTTC | CASYSGESSYEQYF | . | TRBD2 | TRBJ2-7 | TRBV28
TGTGCCAGCAGCTTGGCCAGGGGCCTAGAGACCCAGTACTTC | CASSLARGLETQYF | . | . | TRBJ2-5 | TRBV5-4
TGCGCCAGCAGCTTGGGACCCACGACAGGTACTGAAGCTTTCTTT | CASSLGPTTGTEAFF | once | . | TRBJ1-1 | TRBV5-1
TGCGCCAGCAGCTTAGCGGGAGGGCCCCAGGGTGAGCAGTTCTTC | CASSLAGGPQGEQFF | . | TRBD2 | TRBJ2-1 | TRBV5-1
TGTGCCAGCACTCCTAGCACCGGGAACACTGAAGCTTTCTTT | CASTPSTGNTEAFF | . | . | TRBJ1-1 | TRBV11-2
TGTGCCAGCAGTGGAAGGGGATCGGGCAATCAGCCCCAGCATTTT | CASSGRGSGNQPQHF | . | . | TRBJ1-5 | TRBV6-1
TGTGCCAGCAGTCCTAGAGGCGGCCAAGAGACCCAGTACTTC | CASSPRGGQETQYF | . | . | TRBJ2-5 | TRBV27